The 21 T cell receptor beta chains below were found in one sample sequenced in a study of cytomegalovirus exposure and HLA in healthy donors. It was with 60 Vbeta and 13 Jbeta primers that the PCR ran. TCRdb's table, derived via immunoSEQ multiplex PCR, lists solely in-frame clones and lacks some. The repertoire includes some 120,000 clones, around three quarters of them detected once, and almost 3% sits in the top ten. The specimen was PBMCs. These receptors originate from a woman under 30 in good health and CMV-seropositive.

The chain employs TRBV30 and TRBJ2-1, with D possibly matching TRBD2 (6 bases). The CDR3 runs to 17 residues. Trimming took 1 base from V and 1 from J, leaving 17 bases between them. The germline CDR1 and CDR2 sequences are GTSNPN and SVGIG (reference sequence). The CDR3 coding sequence is TGTGCCTGGAGTGACGGCGGCGCGGGAAGTTCCTACAATGAGCAGTTCTTC. This codes for CAWSDGGAGSSYNEQFF. Full variable domain (rest looked up from reference TRBV30 and TRBJ2-1): SQTIHQWPATLVQPVGSPLSLECTVEGTSNPNLYWYRQAAGRGLQLLFYSVGIGQISSEVPQNLSASRPQDRQFILSSKKLLLSDSGFYLCAWSDGGAGSSYNEQFFGPGTRLTVL.

The chain uses TRBV7-2 and TRBJ2-3, with 10 bases lining up with TRBD2. The germline V gene encodes CDR1 SGHTA and CDR2 FQGNSA. V gave up 10 bases and J gave up 3 bases; unmatched junction bases: 13. The CDR3 length is 16 residues. CDR3 amino acids: CATLEPPGLATDTQYF. Written as DNA, the CDR3 is TGTGCCACTCTAGAACCCCCGGGACTAGCGACAGATACGCAGTATTTT.

The CDR3 DNA sequence: TGCGCCAGCAGTGACCTACAGGGTACGGAGCAGTACTTC. Its translation is CASSDLQGTEQYF. The chain links TRBV10-1 to TRBJ2-7, with D possibly TRBD1 on 6 matching bases. Per the germline V gene, CDR1 is WNHNN and CDR2 is SYGVQD (reference sequence). The CDR3 spans 13 residues. Trimming stripped 3 bases from V and 7 bases from J, with 13 bases between.

The chain joins TRBV7-9 to TRBJ2-5; D remains unclear. V was clipped by 2 bases and J by 1 base, with 14 bases between them. CDR1 and CDR2 from the germline V gene are SEHNR and FQNEAQ (reference sequence). The CDR3 covers 16 residues. CDR3 loop: CASSLTLVMVQETQYF. CDR3 sequence (DNA): TGTGCCAGCAGCTTAACTCTCGTCATGGTCCAAGAGACCCAGTACTTC.

The CDR3 coding sequence is TGTGCCACCAGCAGAGGGGACAGAAATGAAAAACTGTTTTTT. Translated, it gives CATSRGDRNEKLFF. The chain has TRBV15 and TRBJ1-4, with 7 positions matching TRBD1. V gave up 1 base and J gave up 5 bases; unmatched junction bases: 1. The germline gives CDR1 LNHNV, CDR2 YYDKDF (reference sequence). The CDR3 is made up of 14 amino acids.

This chain uses TRBV19 with TRBJ1-2; D may be TRBD1 (5 bases). The germline V gene has CDR1 LNHDA and CDR2 SQIVND (reference sequence). V was pared by 7 bases and J by 7 bases, with 13 bases between. The CDR3 contains 12 residues. The CDR3 is CASTLGVTGYTF. The DNA of the CDR3 is TGTGCCAGTACCCTAGGGGTTACTGGCTACACCTTC. Looking up the rest from reference TRBV19 and TRBJ1-2 gives the full variable domain: DGGITQSPKYLFRKEGQNVTLSCEQNLNHDAMYWYRQDPGQGLRLIYYSQIVNDFQKGDIAEGYSVSREKKESFPLTVTSAQKNPTAFYLCASTLGVTGYTFGSGTRLTVV.

This chain joins TRBV19 and TRBJ1-1, with a weak D call TRBD1 (6 bases). Germline CDR1 LNHDA, CDR2 SQIVND (reference sequence). The CDR3 has 15 amino acids. Between the trimmed V and J ends, which lost 1 base and 3 bases, there was a span of 12 bases. CDR3 region: CASSIGNRVDTEAFF. In DNA form, the CDR3 reads TGTGCCAGTAGTATAGGTAACAGGGTGGACACTGAAGCTTTCTTT.

The V call is TRBV6-5, the J call TRBJ1-5; maybe TRBD1 (6 bases). The CDR3 extends over 14 amino acids. Per germline, CDR1 MNHEY and CDR2 SVGAGI. Trimming cost V 8 bases and J 4 bases, with 15 bases left between them. The CDR3 region is CASGPGHHNQPQHF. As DNA, the CDR3 is TGTGCCAGCGGACCGGGACACCATAATCAGCCCCAGCATTTT.

This clone has a handful of counts. CDR3 protein: CASSALPGRGNTIYF. CDR3 DNA: TGTGCCAGCAGCGCGCTCCCAGGGAGGGGAAACACCATATATTTT. The chain carries TRBV9 and TRBJ1-3; D is possibly TRBD1 (5 bases). Germline CDR1 SGDLS, CDR2 YYNGEE. The CDR3 extends over 15 amino acids. Trimming removed 3 bases from V and 4 bases from J, with 14 bases in between.

The chain has TRBV11-2 and TRBJ2-2, with TRBD1 matching over 7 bases. Per the germline V gene, CDR1 is SGHAT and CDR2 is FQNNGV. J was trimmed by 5 bases and V by 6 bases; bases with no gene match: 12. This CDR3 spans 16 amino acids. The CDR3 spells CASSHPPTGRTGELFF. Here the CDR3 DNA reads TGTGCCAGCAGTCACCCCCCGACAGGGCGAACCGGGGAGCTGTTTTTT.

This clone turned up a few times. The J gene is TRBJ2-1, the V gene TRBV5-1; TRBD2 might be the D (6 bases). The V and J ends lost 3 bases and 9 bases respectively, with 13 bases between them. CDR3 length: 13 amino acids. Per the germline V gene, CDR1 is SGHRS and CDR2 is YFSETQ. The CDR3 region is CASSYWTTGEQFF. The CDR3 nucleotides are TGCGCCAGCAGCTACTGGACTACGGGTGAGCAGTTCTTC.

The chain carries TRBV19 and TRBJ1-6; 9 positions match TRBD1. In germline, CDR1 is LNHDA, CDR2 SQIVND (reference sequence). After removal of 3 bases from V and 4 bases from J, the junction contained 4 bases not matched to a gene. This CDR3 contains 16 residues. The CDR3 region is CASSMEDRGYNSPLHF. CDR3 sequence (DNA): TGTGCCAGTAGTATGGAGGACAGGGGTTATAATTCACCCCTCCACTTT.

The chain joins TRBV30 to TRBJ2-1; D is undetermined. The ends were cut back, 4 bases at V and 0 bases at J, with 13 bases in the middle. The CDR3 consists of 15 residues. The germline V gene has CDR1 GTSNPN and CDR2 SVGIG (reference sequence). CDR3 bases: TGTGCCTGGATACGGGTAGCCAGCTCCTACAATGAGCAGTTCTTC. It codes for CAWIRVASSYNEQFF. The complete variable domain, with remaining parts taken from reference TRBV30 and TRBJ2-1, reads SQTIHQWPATLVQPVGSPLSLECTVEGTSNPNLYWYRQAAGRGLQLLFYSVGIGQISSEVPQNLSASRPQDRQFILSSKKLLLSDSGFYLCAWIRVASSYNEQFFGPGTRLTVL.

V usage is TRBV7-9 and J usage is TRBJ2-3; possibly TRBD2 for D (6 bases). This CDR3 has 14 residues. V dropped 3 bases and J dropped 2 bases, with 9 bases sitting between them. In germline, CDR1 is SEHNR, CDR2 FQNEAQ (reference sequence). The CDR3 spells CASSLEGTTDTQYF. For the CDR3, the DNA is TGTGCCAGCAGCTTGGAGGGGACCACAGATACGCAGTATTTT.

CDR3: CASSLVSAGANVLTF. The CDR3 coding sequence is TGTGCCAGCAGCTTGGTTTCAGCTGGGGCCAACGTCCTGACTTTC. This chain uses TRBV5-4 with TRBJ2-6; D gene uncertain. V was shortened by 0 bases and J by 2 bases, with 6 bases between the two germline ends. The germline V gene has CDR1 SGHNT and CDR2 YYREEE (reference sequence). This CDR3 contains 15 residues.

This clone occurred once. This chain uses TRBV5-1 with TRBJ2-7, with a weak D call TRBD2 (7 bases). V lost 5 bases and J 4 bases, leaving 22 bases between the germline ends. The CDR3 has 16 amino acids. Germline CDR1 reads SGHRS; CDR2 reads YFSETQ. Written as DNA, the CDR3 is TGCGCCAGCAGACTTCCAGGGGCGGGAGAGGGGTACGAGCAGTACTTC. It is translated as CASRLPGAGEGYEQYF.

The V and J genes are TRBV18 and TRBJ2-5; TRBD1 matches at 9 bases. The end of the DNA is better explained by TRBJ2-7, so the J call may be wrong. Germline CDR1 KGHSH, CDR2 LQKENI. The CDR3 extends over 18 amino acids. The CDR3 sequence: CASSPPARWDRVINEQYF. The CDR3 bases are TGTGCCAGCTCACCACCGGCCCGATGGGACAGGGTTATCAACGAGCAGTACTTC.

This chain connects TRBV7-9 to TRBJ1-5, with 7 positions matching TRBD1. CDR1 SEHNR and CDR2 FQNEAQ come from the germline V gene (reference sequence). The CDR3 loop spans 15 amino acids. The ends lost 1 base at V and 5 bases at J; junction bases unmatched: 5. The CDR3 sequence: CASSLDTGTDQPQHF. The CDR3 bases are TGTGCCAGCAGCTTAGACACGGGGACAGATCAGCCCCAGCATTTT.

The rearrangement uses TRBV7-3 and TRBJ2-5; 12 nucleotides align to TRBD1. The germline gives CDR1 SGHTA, CDR2 FQGTGA. The CDR3 extends over 17 amino acids. The V segment lost 5 bases and the J segment 7 bases; nucleotides outside the gene matches: 14. CDR3 protein: CASSASSGTGGAGTQYF. The CDR3 bases are TGTGCCAGCAGCGCCTCGAGCGGGACAGGGGGCGCTGGGACCCAGTACTTC. The full variable domain, in which reference TRBV7-3 and TRBJ2-5 provide the parts outside the CDR3, is GAGVSQTPSNKVTEKGKYVELRCDPISGHTALYWYRQSLGQGPEFLIYFQGTGAADDSGLPNDRFFAVRPEGSVSTLKIQRTERGDSAVYLCASSASSGTGGAGTQYFGPGTRLLVL.

The chain has TRBV6-5 and TRBJ1-2; D is undetermined. The CDR3 is made up of 14 amino acids. Germline V gives CDR1 MNHEY, CDR2 SVGAGI. Trimming removed 0 bases from V and 3 bases from J, with 8 bases in between. In DNA form, the CDR3 reads TGTGCCAGCAGTTACTCCGCGGGAGACTATGGCTACACCTTC. Residues: CASSYSAGDYGYTF.

The chain couples TRBV4-2 to TRBJ1-4; D might be TRBD1 (6 bases). V gave up 0 bases and J gave up 7 bases, with 15 bases separating them. Germline CDR1 LGHNA, CDR2 YNFKEQ. The CDR3 contains 16 residues. The CDR3: CASSQEAGASSEKLFF. DNA for the CDR3: TGTGCCAGCAGCCAAGAGGCAGGGGCCTCTAGTGAAAAACTGTTTTTT.